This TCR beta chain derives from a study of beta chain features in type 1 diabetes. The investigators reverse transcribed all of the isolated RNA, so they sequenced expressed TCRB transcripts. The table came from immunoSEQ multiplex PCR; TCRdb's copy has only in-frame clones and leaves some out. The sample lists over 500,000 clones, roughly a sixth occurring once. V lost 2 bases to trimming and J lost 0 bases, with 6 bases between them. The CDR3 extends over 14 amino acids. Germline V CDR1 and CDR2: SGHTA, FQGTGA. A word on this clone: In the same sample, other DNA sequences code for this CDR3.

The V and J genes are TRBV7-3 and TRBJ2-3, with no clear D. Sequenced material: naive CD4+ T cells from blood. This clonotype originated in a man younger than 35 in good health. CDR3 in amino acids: CASSLGLSTDTQYF. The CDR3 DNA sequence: TGTGCCAGCAGCTTAGGTCTTAGCACAGATACGCAGTATTTT.